This T cell receptor (beta chain) was obtained from a study of T cell clones after liver transplantation. Sequencing used immunoSEQ multiplex PCR; TCRdb keeps in-frame clones, though not all of them. Counted here are around 120,000 clones, 90% occurring once; the ten biggest clones make up roughly 0.83%. Sequenced material: CD4+ T cells from blood, taken 12 months after liver transplant. This TCR derives from a human patient who received a liver transplant. Some T cells may be transferred from the graft donor.

CDR3 DNA sequence: TGTGCCAGCAGTTACAGGGTAGGAGAGCAGTACTTC. Translating gives CASSYRVGEQYF. The genes are TRBV28 and TRBJ2-7; weak D call: TRBD1 (6 bases). In germline, CDR1 is MDHEN, CDR2 SYDVKM. This CDR3 spans 12 amino acids. Trimming left V 4 bases short and J 7 bases short, with 11 bases between.